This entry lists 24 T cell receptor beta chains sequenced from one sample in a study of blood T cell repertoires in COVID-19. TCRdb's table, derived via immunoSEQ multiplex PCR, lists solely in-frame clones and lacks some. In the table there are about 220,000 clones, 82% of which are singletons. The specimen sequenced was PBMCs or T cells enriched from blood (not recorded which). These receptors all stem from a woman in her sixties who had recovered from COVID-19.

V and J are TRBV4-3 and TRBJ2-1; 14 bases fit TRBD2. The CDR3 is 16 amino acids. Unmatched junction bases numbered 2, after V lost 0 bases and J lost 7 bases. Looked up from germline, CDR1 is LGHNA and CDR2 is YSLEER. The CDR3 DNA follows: TGCGCCAGCAGCCAAGACGGGACTAGCGGGGGAAATGAGCAGTTCTTC. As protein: CASSQDGTSGGNEQFF.

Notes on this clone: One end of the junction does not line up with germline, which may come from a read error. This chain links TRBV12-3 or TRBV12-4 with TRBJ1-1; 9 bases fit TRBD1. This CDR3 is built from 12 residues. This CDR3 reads CASSLGDRVTRF. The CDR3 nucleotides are TGTGCCAGCAGTTTAGGGGACAGGGTCACGCGCTTT.

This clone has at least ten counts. CDR3 sequence (DNA): TGCGCCAGCAGCCTCGGAGCCGGAACAACTAATGAAAAACTGTTTTTT. It yields the protein CASSLGAGTTNEKLFF. The chain combines TRBV4-1 with TRBJ1-4, with D unresolved. The germline CDR1 and CDR2 sequences are MGHRA and YSYEKL. CDR3 size: 16 residues. Trimming removed 4 bases from V and 0 bases from J, with 12 bases in between.

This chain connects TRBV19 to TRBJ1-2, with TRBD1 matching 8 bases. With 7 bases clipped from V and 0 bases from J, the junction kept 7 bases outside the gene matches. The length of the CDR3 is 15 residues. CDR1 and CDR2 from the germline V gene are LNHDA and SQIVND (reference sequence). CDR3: CASNPDRAANYGYTF. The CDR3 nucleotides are TGTGCCAGTAACCCGGACAGGGCAGCTAACTATGGCTACACCTTC.

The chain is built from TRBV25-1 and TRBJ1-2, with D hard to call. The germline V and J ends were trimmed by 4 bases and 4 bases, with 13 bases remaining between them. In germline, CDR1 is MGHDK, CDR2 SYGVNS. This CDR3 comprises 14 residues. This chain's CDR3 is CASSGTAAGYGYTF. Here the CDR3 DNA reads TGTGCCAGCAGTGGGACGGCCGCGGGCTATGGCTACACCTTC.

The CDR3 loop reads CAWNRQQDSEAFF. DNA for the CDR3: TGTGCCTGGAACCGCCAGCAAGACAGTGAAGCTTTCTTT. The chain couples TRBV30 to TRBJ1-1, with D possibly being TRBD1 (5 bases). The CDR3 has 13 amino acids. The germline gives CDR1 GTSNPN, CDR2 SVGIG (reference sequence). V was shortened by 4 bases and J by 7 bases, with 16 bases between the two germline ends. Full variable domain (rest looked up from reference TRBV30 and TRBJ1-1): SQTIHQWPATLVQPVGSPLSLECTVEGTSNPNLYWYRQAAGRGLQLLFYSVGIGQISSEVPQNLSASRPQDRQFILSSKKLLLSDSGFYLCAWNRQQDSEAFFGQGTRLTVV.

The CDR3 region has the DNA TGTGCCAGCAGCTTAGCGGCGGGAGGGCCAAACGGTGAGCAGTTCTTC. It codes for CASSLAAGGPNGEQFF. The rearrangement joins TRBV7-9 to TRBJ2-1; 9 bases agree with TRBD2. The CDR3 contains 16 residues. CDR1 is SEHNR and CDR2 is FQNEAQ in the germline V gene (reference sequence). V shed 0 bases and J 9 bases; nucleotides not matched to a gene: 9.

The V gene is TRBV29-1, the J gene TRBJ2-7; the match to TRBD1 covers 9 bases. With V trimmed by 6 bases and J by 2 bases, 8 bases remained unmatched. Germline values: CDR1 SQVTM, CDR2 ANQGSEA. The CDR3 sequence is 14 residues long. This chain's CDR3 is CSVRQGGMPYEQYF. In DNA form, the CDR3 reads TGCAGCGTCCGACAGGGGGGCATGCCCTACGAGCAGTACTTC.

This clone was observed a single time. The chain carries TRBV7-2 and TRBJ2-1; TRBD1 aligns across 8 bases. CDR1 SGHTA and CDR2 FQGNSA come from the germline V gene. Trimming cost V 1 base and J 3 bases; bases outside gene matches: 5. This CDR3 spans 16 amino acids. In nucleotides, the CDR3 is TGTGCCAGCAGCTTAGATTCAGGGGGCGTCTACAATGAGCAGTTCTTC. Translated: CASSLDSGGVYNEQFF.

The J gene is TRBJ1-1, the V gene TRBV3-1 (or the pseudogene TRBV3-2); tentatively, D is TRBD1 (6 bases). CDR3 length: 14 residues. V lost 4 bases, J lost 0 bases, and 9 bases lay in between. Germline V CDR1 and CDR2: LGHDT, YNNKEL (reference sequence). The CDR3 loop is CASSLRQVNTEAFF. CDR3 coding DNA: TGTGCCAGCAGCCTTCGACAGGTGAACACTGAAGCTTTCTTT.

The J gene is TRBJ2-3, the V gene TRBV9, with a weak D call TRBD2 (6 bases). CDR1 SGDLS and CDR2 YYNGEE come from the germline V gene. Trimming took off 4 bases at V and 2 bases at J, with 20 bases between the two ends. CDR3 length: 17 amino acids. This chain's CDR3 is CASSPRTGVVPTDTQYF. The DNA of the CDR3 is TGTGCCAGCAGCCCACGAACGGGAGTAGTCCCCACAGATACGCAGTATTTT.

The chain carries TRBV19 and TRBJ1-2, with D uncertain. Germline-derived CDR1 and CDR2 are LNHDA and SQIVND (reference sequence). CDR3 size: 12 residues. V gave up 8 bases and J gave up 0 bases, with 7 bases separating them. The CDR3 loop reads CASAVANYGYTF. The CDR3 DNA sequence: TGTGCCAGTGCGGTGGCTAACTATGGCTACACCTTC.

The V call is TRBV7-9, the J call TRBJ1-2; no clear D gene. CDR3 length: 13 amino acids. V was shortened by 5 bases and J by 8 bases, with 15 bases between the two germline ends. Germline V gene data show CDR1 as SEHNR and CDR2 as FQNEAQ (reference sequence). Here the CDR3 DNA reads TGTGCCAGCAGCCTGACTCTAACCCCCGGCTACACCTTC. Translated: CASSLTLTPGYTF.

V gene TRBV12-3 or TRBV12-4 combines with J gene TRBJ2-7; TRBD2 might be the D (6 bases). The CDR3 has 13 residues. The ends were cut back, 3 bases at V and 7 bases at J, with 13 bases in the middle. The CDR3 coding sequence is TGTGCCAGCAGTTTCGGAGGGTTGGGAGAGCAGTACTTC. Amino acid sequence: CASSFGGLGEQYF.

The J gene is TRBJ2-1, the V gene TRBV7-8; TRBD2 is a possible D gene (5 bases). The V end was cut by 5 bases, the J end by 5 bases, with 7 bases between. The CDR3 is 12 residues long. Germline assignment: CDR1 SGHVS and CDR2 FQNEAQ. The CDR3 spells CASSERDNEQFF. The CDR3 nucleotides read TGTGCCAGCAGCGAGAGGGACAATGAGCAGTTCTTC.

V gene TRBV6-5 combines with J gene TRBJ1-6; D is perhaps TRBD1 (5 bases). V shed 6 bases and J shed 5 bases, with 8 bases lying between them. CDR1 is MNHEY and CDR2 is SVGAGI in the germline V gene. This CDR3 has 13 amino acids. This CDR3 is CASRGGNNSPLHF. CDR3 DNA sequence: TGTGCCAGCAGGGGGGGGAATAATTCACCCCTCCACTTT.

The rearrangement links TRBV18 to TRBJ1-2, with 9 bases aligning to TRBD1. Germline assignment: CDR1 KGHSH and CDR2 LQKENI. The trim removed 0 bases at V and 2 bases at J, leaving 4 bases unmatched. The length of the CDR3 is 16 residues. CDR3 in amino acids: CASSPPPGQGNYGYTF. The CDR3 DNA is TGTGCCAGCTCACCACCCCCCGGACAGGGGAACTATGGCTACACCTTC.

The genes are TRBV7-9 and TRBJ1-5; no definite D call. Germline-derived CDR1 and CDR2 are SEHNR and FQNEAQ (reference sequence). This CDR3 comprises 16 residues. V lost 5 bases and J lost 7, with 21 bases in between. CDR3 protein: CASSAPLPGADQPQHF. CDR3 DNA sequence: TGTGCCAGCAGCGCCCCGTTGCCGGGAGCGGACCAGCCCCAGCATTTT.

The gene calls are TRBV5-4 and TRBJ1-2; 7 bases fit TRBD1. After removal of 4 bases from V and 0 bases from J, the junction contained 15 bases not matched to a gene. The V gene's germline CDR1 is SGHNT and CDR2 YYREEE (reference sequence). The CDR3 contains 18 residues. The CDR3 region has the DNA TGTGCCAGCAGCGGAGGGGGGACAGACTATACTTCTAACTATGGCTACACCTTC. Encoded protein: CASSGGGTDYTSNYGYTF.

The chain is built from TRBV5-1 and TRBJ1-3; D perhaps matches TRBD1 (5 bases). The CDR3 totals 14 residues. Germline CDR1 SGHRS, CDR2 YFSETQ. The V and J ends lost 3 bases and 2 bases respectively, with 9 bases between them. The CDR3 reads CASSSAGAGNTIYF. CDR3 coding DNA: TGCGCCAGCAGCTCGGCGGGGGCTGGAAACACCATATATTTT.

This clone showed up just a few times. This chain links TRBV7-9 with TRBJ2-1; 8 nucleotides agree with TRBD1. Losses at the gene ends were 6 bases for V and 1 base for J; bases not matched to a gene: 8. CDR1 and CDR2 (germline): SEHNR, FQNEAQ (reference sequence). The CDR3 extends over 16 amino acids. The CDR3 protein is CASSFRRGLSYNEQFF. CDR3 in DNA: TGTGCCAGCAGTTTTCGCAGGGGGCTGTCCTACAATGAGCAGTTCTTC.

The CDR3 here is CASSQDSTSFGTDTQYF. The CDR3 bases are TGCGCCAGCAGCCAAGATTCAACTAGCTTTGGTACGGATACGCAGTATTTT. The chain carries TRBV4-3 and TRBJ2-3, with a weak D call TRBD2 (6 bases). Germline CDR1 reads LGHNA; CDR2 reads YSLEER. This CDR3 has 17 residues. Trimming removed 0 bases at V and 6 bases at J, with 19 bases between.

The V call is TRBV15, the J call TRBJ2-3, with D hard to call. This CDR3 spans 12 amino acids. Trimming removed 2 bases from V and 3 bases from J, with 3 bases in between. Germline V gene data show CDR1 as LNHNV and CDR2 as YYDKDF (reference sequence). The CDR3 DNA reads TGTGCCACCAGCAGATCAACAGATACGCAGTATTTT. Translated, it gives CATSRSTDTQYF.

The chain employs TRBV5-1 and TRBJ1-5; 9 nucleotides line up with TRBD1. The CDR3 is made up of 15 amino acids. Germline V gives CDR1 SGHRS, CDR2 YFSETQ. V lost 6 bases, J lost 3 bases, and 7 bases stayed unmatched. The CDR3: CASTTGTGPNQPQHF. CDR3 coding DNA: TGCGCCAGCACCACCGGGACAGGGCCCAATCAGCCCCAGCATTTT. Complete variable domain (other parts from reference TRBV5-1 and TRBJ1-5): KAGVTQTPRYLIKTRGQQVTLSCSPISGHRSVSWYQQTPGQGLQFLFEYFSETQRNKGNFPGRFSGRQFSNSRSEMNVSTLELGDSALYLCASTTGTGPNQPQHFGDGTRLSIL.